This T cell receptor (beta chain) stems from a study of shared clonotypes between healthy human individuals. Sequencing was performed with immunoSEQ multiplex PCR; in TCRdb, only in-frame clones are kept and a portion is missing. This table has 600,000 or so clones, 95% to 98% appearing once. Germline V gene sequence: CDR1 SGHRS, CDR2 YFSETQ. The CDR3 has 14 residues. J was trimmed by 2 bases and V by 1 base; bases with no gene match: 1. In the naive CD8 group, cells lacked CD45RO and were positively selected for CCR7, so terminally differentiated effector memory CD45RA+ cells were left out. The receptor was isolated from a man aged 25 to 40 in good health. The sequencing input was naive CD8+ T cells sorted from blood. The chain employs TRBV5-1 and TRBJ2-7, with TRBD1 matching over 9 bases. CDR3 in amino acids: CASSLWDRAYEQYF. CDR3 bases: TGCGCCAGCAGCTTGTGGGACAGGGCCTACGAGCAGTACTTC.